The rows below give T cell receptor beta chains drawn from one sample of a study of cytomegalovirus exposure and HLA in healthy donors. The table came from immunoSEQ multiplex PCR; TCRdb's copy has only in-frame clones and leaves some out. Found here are about 140,000 clones, roughly 80% of them singletons; the top ten hold 3.3%. The source material was PBMCs. Receptor source: a man aged 35-49 years in good health and CMV-seronegative. Each CDR3 is given with its conserved first and last residue. The D gene is left open where the match is weak. Clone size is given for some rows only: seen once, a few or many times, or a class if the clone is expanded.

v_call,j_call,clone_size,d_call,cdr3_aa,cdr3_nt
TRBV27,TRBJ1-2,.,TRBD1,CASSSTGGGYTF,TGTGCCAGCAGTTCAACAGGGGGCGGCTACACCTTC
TRBV13,TRBJ2-3,.,.,CASSLGGLRTDTQYF,TGTGCCAGCAGCTTAGGGGGGCTCCGCACAGATACGCAGTATTTT
TRBV29-1,TRBJ1-5,few,.,CSVGDSDQPQHF,TGCAGCGTTGGTGATTCGGATCAGCCCCAGCATTTT
TRBV6-1,TRBJ1-2,.,TRBD1,CASSEEGGRYYGYTF,TGTGCCAGCAGTGAAGAAGGGGGCAGGTACTATGGCTACACCTTC
TRBV19,TRBJ1-2,once,TRBD1,CATSPDRGYGYTF,TGTGCCACCTCTCCGGACAGGGGCTATGGCTACACCTTC
TRBV5-6,TRBJ2-1,.,.,CASSLAPDRNYNEQFF,TGTGCCAGCAGCTTGGCCCCCGACAGGAACTACAATGAGCAGTTCTTC
TRBV6-5,TRBJ2-3,.,.,CASSYSTGKGTDTQYF,TGTGCCAGCAGTTACTCTACCGGGAAAGGCACAGATACGCAGTATTTT
TRBV11-2,TRBJ2-1,.,.,CASSQIRRNWQFF,TGTGCCAGCAGCCAAATACGGAGGAACTGGCAGTTCTTC
TRBV5-1,TRBJ2-7,.,.,CASNGQGGVYEQYF,TGCGCCAGCAATGGGCAGGGAGGTGTCTACGAGCAGTACTTC
TRBV7-3,TRBJ1-1,.,.,CASSLIRTMNTEAFF,TGTGCCAGCAGCTTAATTAGAACGATGAACACTGAAGCTTTCTTT
TRBV6-5,TRBJ2-7,.,TRBD1,CASSSGTGPYEQYF,TGTGCCAGCAGTTCCGGGACAGGCCCCTACGAGCAGTACTTC
TRBV7-2,TRBJ1-4,.,.,CASSLNRANGKLFF,TGTGCCAGCAGCTTAAACAGGGCTAATGGAAAACTGTTTTTT
TRBV5-6,TRBJ1-1,.,TRBD1,CASSLGQGYTEAFF,TGTGCCAGCAGCCTGGGACAGGGGTACACTGAAGCTTTCTTT
TRBV6-6,TRBJ1-2,.,.,CASTSGRGGDGYTF,TGTGCCAGCACCTCCGGTCGGGGAGGCGATGGCTACACCTTC
TRBV28,TRBJ1-2,.,.,CASSTTVIYGYTF,TGTGCCAGCAGCACGACAGTGATCTATGGCTACACCTTC
TRBV19,TRBJ2-2,.,TRBD2,CASQRGGLPGELFF,TGTGCCAGCCAGCGGGGGGGCTTACCCGGGGAGCTGTTTTTT
TRBV4-3,TRBJ2-5,.,.,CASSQESAGWQETQYF,TGCGCCAGCAGCCAAGAAAGCGCAGGGTGGCAAGAGACCCAGTACTTC
TRBV2,TRBJ1-4,.,.,CASSEGGLSEKLFF,TGTGCCAGCAGTGAGGGGGGGCTGAGTGAAAAACTGTTTTTT
TRBV9,TRBJ1-1,few,.,CASSVEGGNTEAFF,TGTGCCAGCAGCGTAGAGGGAGGGAACACTGAAGCTTTCTTT
TRBV7-2,TRBJ1-5,.,TRBD1,CASSLEAFGTGDNQPQHF,TGTGCCAGCAGCTTAGAGGCATTTGGGACAGGGGACAATCAGCCCCAGCATTTT
TRBV5-1,TRBJ1-6,once,TRBD1,CASSEVTGTAYNSPLHF,TGCGCCAGCAGTGAAGTTACCGGGACAGCTTATAATTCACCCCTCCACTTT
TRBV9,TRBJ2-3,.,TRBD1,CASSVDPGQGADTQYF,TGTGCCAGCAGCGTAGATCCGGGACAGGGTGCAGATACGCAGTATTTT
TRBV7-8,TRBJ2-1,.,TRBD2,CASSFTISGGAEGEQFF,TGTGCCAGCAGCTTTACGATCAGCGGGGGGGCCGAGGGGGAGCAGTTCTTC
TRBV7-8,TRBJ1-6,.,TRBD1,CASRPGQMYNSPLHF,TGTGCCAGCAGACCGGGACAGATGTATAATTCACCCCTCCACTTT
TRBV5-1,TRBJ1-5,.,TRBD1,CASSPGTGEDQPQHF,TGCGCCAGCAGCCCCGGGACAGGGGAGGATCAGCCCCAGCATTTT
TRBV6-1,TRBJ2-2,few,.,CASRRENTGELFF,TGTGCCAGCAGGCGCGAAAACACCGGGGAGCTGTTTTTT
TRBV7-6,TRBJ2-7,.,.,CASSSRLTYEQYF,TGTGCCAGCAGCTCACGACTAACCTACGAGCAGTACTTC
TRBV28,TRBJ2-3,.,.,CASSLRGDTQYF,TGTGCCAGCAGTTTACGAGGAGATACGCAGTATTTT
TRBV11-2,TRBJ1-1,.,.,CASDETVNTEAFF,TGTGCCAGCGACGAGACAGTGAACACTGAAGCTTTCTTT